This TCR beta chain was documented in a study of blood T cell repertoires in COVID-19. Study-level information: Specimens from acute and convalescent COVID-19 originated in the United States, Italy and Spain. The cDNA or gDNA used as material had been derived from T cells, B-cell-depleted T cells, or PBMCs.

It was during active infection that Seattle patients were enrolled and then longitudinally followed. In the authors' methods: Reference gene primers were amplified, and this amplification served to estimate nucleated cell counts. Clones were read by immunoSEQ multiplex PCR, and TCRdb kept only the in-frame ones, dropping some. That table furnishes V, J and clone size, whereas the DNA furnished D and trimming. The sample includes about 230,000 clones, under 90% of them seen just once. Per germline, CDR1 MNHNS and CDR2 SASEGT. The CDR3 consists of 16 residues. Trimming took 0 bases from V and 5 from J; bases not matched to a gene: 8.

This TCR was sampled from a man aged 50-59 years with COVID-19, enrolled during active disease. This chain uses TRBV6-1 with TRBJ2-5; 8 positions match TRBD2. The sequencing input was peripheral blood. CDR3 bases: TGTGCCAGCAGTGAAGCTGCGGGGGGAACTCGGGAGACCCAGTACTTC. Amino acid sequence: CASSEAAGGTRETQYF.